These 32 T cell receptor beta chains originate from one sample sequenced in a study of CD8 T cells in Susac syndrome. Reverse transcription of roughly 0.45 to 1 ug RNA was performed with random hexamers. TCRdb ran MiXCR on the immunoSEQ multiplex PCR reads and lists one entry per CDR3 protein. The data show roughly 200,000 distinct CDR3 sequences, with roughly 91% seen just once and 0.085% to 0.09% held by the top ten. Sequenced input: CD4+ T cells from PBMCs. The receptors were gathered from a human donor with Susac syndrome.

The rearrangement joins TRBV2 to TRBJ1-3, with 7 bases identical to TRBD1. The CDR3 is 12 residues long. The germline CDR1 and CDR2 sequences are SNHLY and FYNNEI. V dropped 7 bases and J dropped 4; count of bases not matched to a gene: 1. The CDR3 is CASTTGGNTIYF. In DNA, the CDR3 is TGTGCCAGCACGACAGGGGGAAACACCATATATTTT.

V gene TRBV5-1 combines with J gene TRBJ2-5; 8 nucleotides agree with TRBD2. The CDR3 has 16 amino acids. After removal of 7 bases from V and 5 bases from J, the junction contained 16 bases not matched to a gene. Germline CDR1 is SGHRS and CDR2 is YFSETQ. CDR3 sequence (DNA): TGCGCCAGCGGCTCAGGTGAGCCGGGAGGGTATGAGACCCAGTACTTC. Amino acids: CASGSGEPGGYETQYF.

The chain joins TRBV12-3 or TRBV12-4 to TRBJ1-2; no firm D call. V was shortened by 2 bases and J by 4 bases, with 11 bases between the two germline ends. This CDR3 comprises 14 residues. CDR3 coding DNA: TGTGCCAGCAGTTTAACCATGCCGCCCTATGGCTACACCTTC. This gives the protein CASSLTMPPYGYTF.

This chain links TRBV5-1 with TRBJ1-6, with D possibly matching TRBD1 (5 bases). The germline V gene has CDR1 SGHRS and CDR2 YFSETQ. The CDR3 runs to 15 residues. The V end was cut by 4 bases, the J end by 7 bases, with 15 bases between. The CDR3 DNA is TGCGCCAGCAGCATGACCGGGACCCTCAATTCACCCCTCCACTTT. Its translation is CASSMTGTLNSPLHF.

The V call is TRBV28, the J call TRBJ2-5; 8 positions agree with TRBD1. The CDR3 is made up of 15 amino acids. V shed 5 bases and J 5 bases; nucleotides not matched to a gene: 10. Germline lookup yields CDR1 MDHEN and CDR2 SYDVKM. CDR3 DNA sequence: TGTGCCAGCAGTCCGTTGGACAGGGCGAGGGAGACCCAGTACTTC. Its translation is CASSPLDRARETQYF.

V usage is TRBV29-1 and J usage is TRBJ2-7, with D tentatively TRBD1 (6 bases). Germline lookup yields CDR1 SQVTM and CDR2 ANQGSEA. The CDR3 has 15 amino acids. V was trimmed by 5 bases and J by 2 bases, leaving 19 bases between them. As DNA, the CDR3 is TGCAGCGTTAAGGGTCCCGGGGACACAACCTACGAGCAGTACTTC. Protein: CSVKGPGDTTYEQYF.

This clonotype was seen more than once but under ten times. This chain connects TRBV5-1 to TRBJ2-2, with 9 bases matching TRBD1. The CDR3 consists of 15 residues. Germline CDR1 and CDR2: SGHRS and YFSETQ. The J segment lost 5 bases and the V segment lost 4 bases, leaving 6 bases of the junction unmatched. In DNA form, the CDR3 reads TGCGCCAGCAGCCCCGGGACAGGGCTAACCGGGGAGCTGTTTTTT. This gives the protein CASSPGTGLTGELFF.

In nucleotides, the CDR3 is TGTGCCAGCAGCCTGACCGGGACAGGGACCGGGGAGCTGTTTTTT. It is translated as CASSLTGTGTGELFF. J is TRBJ2-2 and V is TRBV11-3; 9 positions agree with TRBD1. Germline assignment: CDR1 SGHNT and CDR2 YENEEA. The CDR3 length is 15 residues. V was pared by 5 bases and J by 5 bases, with 6 bases of the junction left unmatched.

This clonotype showed up just once. The J gene is TRBJ1-5, the V gene TRBV28; D is possibly TRBD1 (6 bases). V shed 3 bases and J shed 2 bases, with 14 bases lying between them. Germline CDR1 and CDR2: MDHEN and SYDVKM. The CDR3 is 16 amino acids. CDR3: CASSFRKGGGNQPQHF. Here the CDR3 DNA reads TGTGCCAGCAGTTTCCGGAAGGGGGGCGGCAATCAGCCCCAGCATTTT.

The chain joins TRBV5-1 to TRBJ2-7; 8 bases align to TRBD2. Germline V gene data show CDR1 as SGHRS and CDR2 as YFSETQ. The trim removed 4 bases at V and 6 bases at J, leaving 9 bases unmatched. This CDR3 is built from 14 residues. CDR3 amino acids: CASSRTSLPGEQYF. The CDR3 DNA is TGCGCCAGCAGCCGGACTAGCCTTCCGGGCGAGCAGTACTTC.

This clonotype showed up just once. This sequence joins TRBV20-1 and TRBJ2-1; D is unresolved. V was clipped by 5 bases and J by 5 bases, with 13 bases between them. The CDR3 contains 13 residues. CDR1 is DFQATT, CDR2 SNEGSKA, per germline (reference sequence). The CDR3 region is CSADGLSDNEQFF. In DNA, the CDR3 is TGCAGTGCTGACGGTCTCTCGGACAATGAGCAGTTCTTC.

This rearrangement joins TRBV5-6 to TRBJ2-6; TRBD1 is a possible D gene (5 bases). The V and J ends lost 0 bases and 2 bases respectively, with 6 bases between them. Germline CDR1 and CDR2: SGHDT and YYEEEE. This CDR3 has 15 residues. The CDR3 is CASSLVRAGANVLTF. In nucleotides, the CDR3 is TGTGCCAGCAGCTTGGTCAGGGCTGGGGCCAACGTCCTGACTTTC.

The V gene is TRBV30, the J gene TRBJ1-2; 8 positions match TRBD1. The germline gives CDR1 GTSNPN, CDR2 SVGIG (reference sequence). The CDR3 loop spans 15 amino acids. V lost 5 bases, J lost 1 base, and 9 bases stayed unmatched. The DNA for the CDR3 is TGTGCCTGGTCAAGGACAGGGAAAAGTAACTATGGCTACACCTTC. Translation: CAWSRTGKSNYGYTF. The whole variable domain, remainder taken from reference TRBV30 and TRBJ1-2, is SQTIHQWPATLVQPVGSPLSLECTVEGTSNPNLYWYRQAAGRGLQLLFYSVGIGQISSEVPQNLSASRPQDRQFILSSKKLLLSDSGFYLCAWSRTGKSNYGYTFGSGTRLTVV.

This clonotype was observed a single time. The rearrangement uses TRBV9 and TRBJ2-3, with a possible D match to TRBD2 (5 bases). Germline V gene lookup returns CDR1 SGDLS and CDR2 YYNGEE. There are 16 residues in the CDR3. The V and J ends lost 0 bases and 1 base respectively, with 12 bases between them. The DNA for the CDR3 is TGTGCCAGCAGCGTAGGGACGGGGAGCGGCACAGATACGCAGTATTTT. Its translation: CASSVGTGSGTDTQYF.

The chain combines TRBV20-1 with TRBJ2-1; 12 nucleotides line up with TRBD2. Trimming cost V 4 bases and J 8 bases; bases outside gene matches: 9. CDR1 DFQATT and CDR2 SNEGSKA come from the germline V gene (reference sequence). The CDR3 length is 15 residues. DNA of the CDR3: TGCAGTGCTATCATATTGCTAGCGGGAGGGGATGAGCAGTTCTTC. Protein sequence: CSAIILLAGGDEQFF.

The chain is built from TRBV7-9 and TRBJ1-3; D gene uncertain. The length of the CDR3 is 14 residues. Germline V gene sequence: CDR1 SEHNR, CDR2 FQNEAQ (reference sequence). The V gene lost 1 base and the J gene lost 0 bases, with 4 bases spanning the gap. CDR3 sequence: CASSLESSGNTIYF. For the CDR3, the DNA is TGTGCCAGCAGCTTAGAAAGCTCTGGAAACACCATATATTTT.

The V call is TRBV7-9, the J call TRBJ2-4; 7 bases align to TRBD1. This CDR3 has 16 amino acids. V lost 4 bases and J lost 0; bases outside the gene matches: 6. Germline V CDR1 and CDR2: SEHNR, FQNEAQ (reference sequence). Here the CDR3 DNA reads TGTGCCAGCAGCTCGACGGGACAGAAAGCCAAAAACATTCAGTACTTC. Its protein product is CASSSTGQKAKNIQYF.

The chain employs TRBV2 and TRBJ2-4; D is uncertain. The length of the CDR3 is 15 residues. In germline, CDR1 is SNHLY, CDR2 FYNNEI. Trimming stripped 8 bases from V and 0 bases from J, with 14 bases between. The CDR3 sequence is CASRLRPLAKNIQYF. The CDR3 region has the DNA TGTGCCAGCCGGTTACGGCCGCTAGCCAAAAACATTCAGTACTTC.

The chain combines TRBV9 with TRBJ2-7; TRBD2 agrees at 13 bases. Germline CDR1 SGDLS, CDR2 YYNGEE. The CDR3 totals 14 residues. Unmatched junction bases numbered 0, after V lost 0 bases and J lost 6 bases. CDR3 sequence: CASSVGTSGSEQYF. The CDR3 coding sequence is TGTGCCAGCAGCGTAGGGACTAGCGGGAGCGAGCAGTACTTC.

The gene calls are TRBV2 and TRBJ1-2, with D unclear. Looked up from germline, CDR1 is SNHLY and CDR2 is FYNNEI. CDR3 length equals 14 residues. Trimming removed 2 bases from V and 1 base from J, with 8 bases in between. CDR3 bases: TGTGCCAGCAGTGAACTTGGGGTTAACTATGGCTACACCTTC. Translation gives CASSELGVNYGYTF.

V and J are TRBV5-1 and TRBJ1-6; a possible D gene is TRBD1 (6 bases). The CDR3 has 17 amino acids. V shed 5 bases and J shed 7 bases, with 22 bases lying between them. The germline V gene has CDR1 SGHRS and CDR2 YFSETQ. DNA of the CDR3: TGCGCCAGCAGACTGGGATTGGGGGCCTCTGAAAATTCACCCCTCCACTTT. Its protein is CASRLGLGASENSPLHF.

V gene TRBV28 combines with J gene TRBJ1-1; D gene uncertain. There are 14 residues in the CDR3. V was pared by 3 bases and J by 4 bases, with 12 bases between. Germline V gene data show CDR1 as MDHEN and CDR2 as SYDVKM. The CDR3, as DNA: TGTGCCAGCAGTTTCCAGGTTGGGAGCACTGAAGCTTTCTTT. This sequence encodes CASSFQVGSTEAFF.

The V gene is TRBV29-1, the J gene TRBJ1-1; the D is unclear. The germline gives CDR1 SQVTM, CDR2 ANQGSEA. This CDR3 is 13 amino acids long. The germline V and J ends were trimmed by 6 bases and 0 bases, with 11 bases remaining between them. CDR3 nucleotide sequence: TGCAGCGTCGAACAGCGGATGAACACTGAAGCTTTCTTT. Its protein product is CSVEQRMNTEAFF.

Written as DNA, the CDR3 is TGTGCCAGCAGCTGGTACAGGGAAGGGAGCACTGAAGCTTTCTTT. Translation gives CASSWYREGSTEAFF. V is TRBV7-9 and J is TRBJ1-1; a possible D gene is TRBD1 (6 bases). The CDR3 is 15 residues long. CDR1 is SEHNR and CDR2 is FQNEAQ in the germline V gene (reference sequence). V gave up 4 bases and J gave up 4 bases, with 16 bases separating them.

This clonotype appeared a single time. The chain recombines TRBV18 with TRBJ1-1, with D unclear. The germline V gene has CDR1 KGHSH and CDR2 LQKENI. The CDR3 runs 10 residues. V was trimmed by 2 bases and J by 13 bases, leaving 8 bases between them. CDR3 sequence reads: CASSPDTGFF. CDR3 sequence (DNA): TGTGCCAGCTCACCAGATACGGGTTTCTTT.

This clonotype appeared a few times. The chain couples TRBV5-4 to TRBJ2-7; 9 bases map to TRBD1. In germline, CDR1 is SGHNT, CDR2 YYREEE (reference sequence). V gave up 0 bases and J gave up 3 bases; unmatched junction bases: 1. The CDR3 has 14 residues. CDR3 residues: CASSLGGQGYEQYF. Here the CDR3 DNA reads TGTGCCAGCAGCTTGGGGGGACAGGGCTACGAGCAGTACTTC.

The rearrangement uses TRBV7-6 and TRBJ2-3; 7 positions match TRBD1. Germline trimming cut 5 bases from V and 4 bases from J; bases unmatched to any gene: 9. This CDR3 is 15 amino acids long. Germline V gene sequence: CDR1 SGHVS, CDR2 FNYEAQ. DNA for the CDR3: TGTGCCAGCAGCACGGGACAGTTCCTCTCAGATACGCAGTATTTT. Its translation: CASSTGQFLSDTQYF.

V and J are TRBV19 and TRBJ1-2, with a weak D call TRBD1 (6 bases). V was cut by 10 bases and J by 3 bases, with 18 bases left in between. Germline V gene data show CDR1 as LNHDA and CDR2 as SQIVND (reference sequence). This CDR3 spans 14 amino acids. Here the CDR3 reads CATKTDRLDYGYTF. The DNA for the CDR3 is TGTGCCACCAAAACCGACAGGCTAGACTATGGCTACACCTTC.

The CDR3 bases are TGCAGTGCTAGAGGCCGTATAAGGACAGGGCAGGTTAGGAGCAATCAGCCCCAGCATTTT. Residues: CSARGRIRTGQVRSNQPQHF. The rearrangement links TRBV20-1 to TRBJ1-5; 8 bases match TRBD1. The CDR3 is 20 residues long. J lost 1 base, V lost 1 base, and 18 bases had no gene match. The germline V gene encodes CDR1 DFQATT and CDR2 SNEGSKA (reference sequence).

The chain carries TRBV12-3 or TRBV12-4 and TRBJ1-4; 7 bases map to TRBD1. The J segment lost 7 bases and the V segment lost 7 bases, leaving 15 bases of the junction unmatched. This CDR3 comprises 16 residues. The CDR3 protein is CASTGGGGEVTEKLFF. The CDR3 DNA is TGTGCCAGCACGGGGGGAGGGGGCGAGGTAACTGAAAAACTGTTTTTT.

The chain combines TRBV7-2 with TRBJ2-7; D gene unclear. The CDR3 covers 17 residues. The V gene lost 0 bases and the J gene lost 2 bases, with 17 bases spanning the gap. The germline gives CDR1 SGHTA, CDR2 FQGNSA. CDR3 DNA sequence: TGTGCCAGCAGCTTAGCGCTAATGGCAGACGTTCCCTACGAGCAGTACTTC. The encoded protein is CASSLALMADVPYEQYF.

This sequence joins TRBV5-6 and TRBJ2-5; D is uncertain. V lost 0 bases and J lost 1, with 7 bases in between. The CDR3 consists of 14 residues. Germline-derived CDR1 and CDR2 are SGHDT and YYEEEE. CDR3 amino acids: CASSLGAGQETQYF. The DNA for the CDR3 is TGTGCCAGCAGCTTGGGGGCAGGCCAAGAGACCCAGTACTTC.